Listed below are T cell receptor beta chains from one sample, sequenced in a study of shared clonotypes between healthy human individuals. Assay used: immunoSEQ multiplex PCR; TCRdb lists only in-frame clones, some missing. The sample carries around 440,000 clones, over 60% recorded once. The material sequenced was PBMCs. The receptors stem from a woman aged 40 to 50 in good health. Some clones in this sample may be carry-over from other donors' samples. CDR3s include the opening cysteine and the closing phenylalanine or tryptophan. The D gene is left open where the match is weak. Only some rows state a clone size, as once, few, many or a class for expanded clones.

-	TRBV28	TRBD1	TRBJ1-6	TGTGCCAGCAGTTATCCCCCTCTTGACAGGGGCTCACCCCTCCACTTT	CASSYPPLDRGSPLHF
-	TRBV19	-	TRBJ2-6	TGTGCCAGTAGCCCACTGAACTCTGGGGCCAACGTCCTGACTTTC	CASSPLNSGANVLTF
few	TRBV6-1	-	TRBJ1-1	TGTGCCAGCAGTGCGGTGGGAGACACTGAAGCTTTCTTT	CASSAVGDTEAFF
-	TRBV19	TRBD1	TRBJ2-7	TGTGCCAGTAGTGGCTGGGACAGGGGAATCCCCGACTACGAGCAGTACTTC	CASSGWDRGIPDYEQYF
-	TRBV9	-	TRBJ2-7	TGTGCCAGCAGCGTAGGCTCTGGAGGCGAGCAGTACTTC	CASSVGSGGEQYF
few	TRBV15	-	TRBJ2-7	TGTGCCACCAGCATTAAATCCGTGGTTGGGGTCGTGGGACGGCACTACGAGCAGTACTTC	CATSIKSVVGVVGRHYEQYF
few	TRBV5-5	TRBD1	TRBJ2-7	TGTGCCAGCAGCTGGGCCCTGACAGGGGGCGTCTCCTACGAGCAGTACTTC	CASSWALTGGVSYEQYF
-	TRBV30	TRBD2	TRBJ2-4	TGTGCCTGGAGTGTCGGCGGGAGCCTCCAGGACATTCAGTACTTC	CAWSVGGSLQDIQYF
-	TRBV11-2	-	TRBJ2-7	TGTGCCAGCAGCCTAGTGGCAGACTCCTACGAGCAGTACTTC	CASSLVADSYEQYF
-	TRBV27	TRBD2	TRBJ2-4	TGTGCCAGCAGTTTAGGACTAGCGGGAGGCAACATTCAGTACTTC	CASSLGLAGGNIQYF
-	TRBV4-1	-	TRBJ2-4	TGCGCCAGCAGCCGGGATGGAGCCAAAAACATTCAGTACTTC	CASSRDGAKNIQYF
-	TRBV9	TRBD2	TRBJ2-1	TGTGCCAGCAGCGCGGGGACTACCCTCTCCTACAATGAGCAGTTCTTC	CASSAGTTLSYNEQFF
-	TRBV21-1	-	TRBJ2-4	-	CASSKEGGDGFAVGTKNIQYF
-	TRBV28	-	TRBJ1-4	TGTGCCAGCAGTTTAGATAAGATCTTTAATGAAAAACTGTTTTTT	CASSLDKIFNEKLFF
-	TRBV28	TRBD1	TRBJ2-7	TGTGCCAGCAGTGCGGGACAGGGCTTCTACGAGCAGTACTTC	CASSAGQGFYEQYF
-	TRBV10-3	-	TRBJ1-1	TGTGCCATCAGGGGGGGAGGATCTGAAGCTTTCTTT	CAIRGGGSEAFF
few	TRBV5-4	-	TRBJ1-4	TGTGCCAGCAGCTTGTCTGTCTCCGCAACTAATGAAAAACTGTTTTTT	CASSLSVSATNEKLFF
-	TRBV15	TRBD2	TRBJ2-5	TGTGCCACCACCCCGGGACTAGCGGGCCACCAAGAGACCCAGTACTTC	CATTPGLAGHQETQYF
-	TRBV6-4	TRBD2	TRBJ2-3	TGTGCCAGCAGTGAACTAGCGGCGGGCACAGATACGCAGTATTTT	CASSELAAGTDTQYF
once	TRBV18	-	TRBJ2-5	TGTGCCAGCTCACCACGGCAAGAAGAGACCCAGTACTTC	CASSPRQEETQYF
-	TRBV7-2	TRBD2	TRBJ2-3	TGTGCCAGCAGCACGAGAGCTAGCGGGAGGACAGATACGCAGTATTTT	CASSTRASGRTDTQYF
-	TRBV29-1	-	TRBJ2-4	TGCAGCGTTGTATGGGACCCGGCCAAAAACATTCAGTACTTC	CSVVWDPAKNIQYF